This T cell receptor beta chain is from a study of cytomegalovirus exposure and HLA in healthy donors. General study findings and limits: The study had only CMV serostatus as immune exposure information. TCR beta chain V- and J-gene trimming was linked, in a later analysis, to a missense variant in DCLRE1C. After further analysis at a later stage, 16,951 TCR beta sequences were associated with HLA alleles at 0.05 false discovery rate. Altogether, about 160 TCR beta chains were recorded as cytomegalovirus-associated.

Amplification used 60 Vbeta primers and 13 Jbeta primers. Method: immunoSEQ multiplex PCR; TCRdb's copy keeps in-frame clones and lacks some. This table has roughly 100,000 clones, 13% to 15% appearing once. Concerning this clone: Its specificity is unknown. The junction and the germline gene differ at one end; a read error may be behind it.

This CDR3 is 14 amino acids long. Germline V gives CDR1 SGHTS, CDR2 YDEGEE. This clonotype originated in a female donor in good health and CMV-seronegative. The specimen sequenced was PBMCs. The J gene is TRBJ1-2, the V gene TRBV5-8, with 10 bases matching TRBD1. CDR3 in amino acids: CASRLDRGIYGYTF. CDR3 nucleotide sequence: TGTGCCAGCAGATTGGACAGGGGGATCTATGGCTACACCTTC.